A single sample gave rise to the 17 T cell receptor beta chains below, sequenced in a study of control samples from healthy donors and cancer patients. Measured with immunoSEQ multiplex PCR; TCRdb has only the in-frame clones, and not every one. The table records tens of thousands of clones, approximately 94% of them present only once. Input material: blood. The receptors come from a woman between 25 and 40 years old in good health.

The V call is TRBV6-6, the J call TRBJ2-3; D tentatively fits TRBD1 or TRBD2 (5 bases each). Per the germline V gene, CDR1 is MNHNY and CDR2 is SVGAGI (reference sequence). Deletions cut 5 bases from V and 0 bases from J, with 12 bases between. CDR3 length: 15 residues. This chain's CDR3 is CASSPGRSSTDTQYF. In DNA form, the CDR3 reads TGTGCCAGCAGTCCGGGACGTTCGAGCACAGATACGCAGTATTTT.

The chain employs TRBV20-1 and TRBJ2-1; 11 nucleotides agree with TRBD2. The CDR3 runs 16 residues. Unmatched junction bases numbered 12, after V lost 3 bases and J lost 8 bases. Germline V gene lookup returns CDR1 DFQATT and CDR2 SNEGSKA (reference sequence). As DNA, the CDR3 is TGCAGTGCTAGTAGCGGGGGGGACCCCCTAGGGGATGAGCAGTTCTTC. Translated: CSASSGGDPLGDEQFF.

This clone was counted a single time. This chain uses TRBV3-1 (or the pseudogene TRBV3-2) with TRBJ2-2; D is undetermined. This CDR3 comprises 16 residues. Per germline, CDR1 LGHDT and CDR2 YNNKEL (reference sequence). The V and J ends lost 1 base and 1 base respectively, with 10 bases between them. The CDR3 coding sequence is TGTGCCAGCAGCCAAGGGTGGAGTTTGAACACCGGGGAGCTGTTTTTT. It yields the protein CASSQGWSLNTGELFF.

The chain has TRBV4-1 and TRBJ1-5; D gene unclear. The V and J ends lost 0 bases and 9 bases respectively, with 12 bases between them. Germline-derived CDR1 and CDR2 are MGHRA and YSYEKL. The CDR3 is 14 residues long. CDR3: CASSQDPGSWPQHF. The CDR3 DNA reads TGCGCCAGCAGCCAAGATCCCGGATCATGGCCCCAGCATTTT.

This clone was counted a single time. This chain uses TRBV18 with TRBJ1-3; a possible D gene is TRBD1 (5 bases). This CDR3 spans 14 amino acids. Germline CDR1 KGHSH, CDR2 LQKENI. V dropped 6 bases and J dropped 4 bases, with 13 bases sitting between them. CDR3 sequence: CASSPQGKGNTIYF. Here the CDR3 DNA reads TGTGCCAGCTCTCCTCAGGGAAAAGGAAACACCATATATTTT.

The genes are TRBV11-3 and TRBJ1-1, with D unclear. Germline V gene sequence: CDR1 SGHNT, CDR2 YENEEA. V gave up 4 bases and J gave up 3 bases, with 12 bases separating them. This CDR3 is built from 14 residues. The CDR3 DNA follows: TGTGCCAGCAGCTCTATAAGTAGTTACACTGAAGCTTTCTTT. This sequence encodes CASSSISSYTEAFF.

The genes are TRBV19 and TRBJ1-5; no clear D. Germline CDR1 reads LNHDA; CDR2 reads SQIVND (reference sequence). The CDR3 has 12 amino acids. The V end was cut by 5 bases, the J end by 7 bases, with 9 bases between. The CDR3 DNA is TGTGCCAGTAGTCCGATACGACAGCCCCAGCATTTT. Protein sequence: CASSPIRQPQHF.

The rearrangement uses TRBV14 and TRBJ2-1, with a tentative D call TRBD2 (5 bases). Germline CDR1 SGHDN, CDR2 FVKESK. The V end was cut by 7 bases, the J end by 0 bases, with 13 bases between. The CDR3 spans 15 residues. The CDR3 DNA is TGTGCCAGCACCAACGGGAACCCCTCCTACAATGAGCAGTTCTTC. Protein product: CASTNGNPSYNEQFF.

This clone was seen more than once but under ten times. The chain joins TRBV28 to TRBJ1-2; possibly TRBD1 for D (5 bases). The CDR3 is 13 residues long. V lost 2 bases and J lost 12, with 16 bases in between. Germline CDR1 and CDR2: MDHEN and SYDVKM. The CDR3 DNA sequence: TGTGCCAGCAGTTTAGGCGGGACCCTCGGCCACACCTTC. It encodes CASSLGGTLGHTF.

The CDR3 is CASRPSGGYTEAFF. CDR3 nucleotide sequence: TGTGCCAGCAGACCGTCAGGGGGGTACACTGAAGCTTTCTTT. The chain is built from TRBV28 and TRBJ1-1; 7 bases match TRBD1. CDR3 size: 14 residues. Looked up from germline, CDR1 is MDHEN and CDR2 is SYDVKM. J lost 3 bases, V lost 6 bases, and 7 bases had no gene match.

A remark on this clone: Other DNA sequences in the sample encode the same CDR3. This chain uses TRBV10-3 with TRBJ1-1; a possible D gene is TRBD1 (5 bases). The CDR3 has 16 residues. The germline V gene has CDR1 ENHRY and CDR2 SYGVKD. V was pared by 0 bases and J by 4 bases, with 15 bases between. The CDR3 DNA sequence: TGTGCCATCAGTGAGTCGAGGCAGGGATATGGCACTGAAGCTTTCTTT. Translation gives CAISESRQGYGTEAFF.

This rearrangement joins TRBV11-3 to TRBJ1-1, with 7 bases matching TRBD1. The germline CDR1 and CDR2 sequences are SGHNT and YENEEA. The trim removed 1 base at V and 4 bases at J, leaving 12 bases unmatched. The CDR3 extends over 17 amino acids. The CDR3 bases are TGTGCCAGCAGCTTAGTCGGTGGGAACAGGGGTTTCACTGAAGCTTTCTTT. Its protein product is CASSLVGGNRGFTEAFF.

The chain recombines TRBV7-9 with TRBJ1-3; TRBD1 is a possible D gene (5 bases). Between the trimmed V and J ends, which lost 5 bases and 0 bases, there was a span of 8 bases. Per the germline V gene, CDR1 is SEHNR and CDR2 is FQNEAQ (reference sequence). This CDR3 comprises 14 residues. CDR3 amino acids: CASSTGGSGNTIYF. In DNA, the CDR3 is TGTGCCAGCAGCACCGGGGGCTCTGGAAACACCATATATTTT. Full variable domain (outside the CDR3, taken from reference TRBV7-9 and TRBJ1-3): DTGVSQNPRHKITKRGQNVTFRCDPISEHNRLYWYRQTLGQGPEFLTYFQNEAQLEKSRLLSDRFSAERPKGSFSTLEIQRTEQGDSAMYLCASSTGGSGNTIYFGEGSWLTVV.

The rearrangement uses TRBV10-2 and TRBJ1-5; D is unclear. The CDR3 loop spans 13 amino acids. The V end lost 4 bases, the J end lost 8 bases, and 12 bases lay between the germline ends. CDR1 and CDR2 (germline): WSHSY, SAAADI. CDR3 coding DNA: TGCGCCAGCAGTGTGGCATCATGGGAGCCCCAGCATTTT. It codes for CASSVASWEPQHF.

The gene calls are TRBV6-5 and TRBJ1-4, with 7 bases fitting TRBD1. The junction had 11 bases not matched to a gene; V was cut back by 6 bases and J by 13 bases. Germline lookup yields CDR1 MNHEY and CDR2 SVGAGI. CDR3 size: 13 residues. The CDR3: CASRSNRGLTLFF. CDR3 coding DNA: TGTGCCAGCAGGTCAAACAGGGGACTGACACTGTTTTTT.

V and J are TRBV2 and TRBJ1-5; maybe TRBD1 (5 bases). Deletions cut 4 bases from V and 2 bases from J, with 12 bases between. The CDR3 has 15 residues. Germline V lookup: CDR1 SNHLY, CDR2 FYNNEI. The CDR3 loop reads CASSAQGLGNQPQHF. The DNA of the CDR3 is TGTGCCAGCAGTGCGCAGGGTTTGGGCAATCAGCCCCAGCATTTT.

The chain couples TRBV29-1 to TRBJ1-5; D unresolved. The CDR3 extends over 13 amino acids. V lost 6 bases and J lost 6, with 15 bases in between. Germline CDR1 and CDR2: SQVTM and ANQGSEA. The CDR3 bases are TGCAGCGTGTCGACCGAAGGGAGTCAGCCCCAGCATTTT. Encoded protein: CSVSTEGSQPQHF.